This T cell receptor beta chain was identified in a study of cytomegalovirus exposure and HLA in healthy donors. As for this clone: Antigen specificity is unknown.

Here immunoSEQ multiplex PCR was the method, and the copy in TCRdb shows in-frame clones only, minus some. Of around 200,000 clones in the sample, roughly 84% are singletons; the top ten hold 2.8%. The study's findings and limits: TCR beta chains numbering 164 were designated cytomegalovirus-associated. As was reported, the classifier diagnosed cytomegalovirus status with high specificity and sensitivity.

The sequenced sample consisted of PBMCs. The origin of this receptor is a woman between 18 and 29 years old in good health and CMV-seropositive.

The CDR3 DNA reads TGTGCCAGTAGTATCGAGGGAGTGAGGAATGTGCAAACCGATGAGCAGTTCTTC. It yields the protein CASSIEGVRNVQTDEQFF. The chain carries TRBV19 and TRBJ2-1; possible D gene TRBD2, 5 bases. Trimming shortened V by 3 bases and J by 8 bases, and 26 bases separated the two germline ends. This CDR3 is 18 amino acids long. In germline, CDR1 is LNHDA, CDR2 SQIVND (reference sequence).